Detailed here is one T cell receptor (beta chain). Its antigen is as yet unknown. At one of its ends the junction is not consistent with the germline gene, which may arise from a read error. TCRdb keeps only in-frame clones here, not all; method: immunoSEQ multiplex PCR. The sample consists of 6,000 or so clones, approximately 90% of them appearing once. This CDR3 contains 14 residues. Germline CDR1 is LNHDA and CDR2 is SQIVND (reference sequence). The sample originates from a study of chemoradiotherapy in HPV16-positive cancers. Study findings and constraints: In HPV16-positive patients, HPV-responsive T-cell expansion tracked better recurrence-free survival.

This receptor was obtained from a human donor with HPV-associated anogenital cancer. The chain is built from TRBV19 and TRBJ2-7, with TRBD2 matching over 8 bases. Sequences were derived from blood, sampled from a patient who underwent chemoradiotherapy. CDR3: CASSPRLTSGPSDF. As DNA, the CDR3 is TGTGCCAGTAGTCCACGGTTAACTAGCGGTCCGTCGGACTTC.